Listed below are T cell receptor beta chains from one sample, sequenced in a study of T cell responses to AZD1222 COVID-19 vaccine. The protocol was immunoSEQ multiplex PCR, while the TCRdb copy is restricted to in-frame clones and leaves out a portion. The sample carries 130,000 or so clones, just over 85% recorded once. This specimen consisted of peripheral blood, obtained on day 0 of AZD1222 vaccination. These receptors all come from an adult in good health. Each CDR3 is given with its conserved first and last residue. A D gene is named only where the DNA matches it firmly. A clone size is listed for some rows: how often the clone was seen (once, few, many), or a class if it is expanded.

D	size	V	J	DNA	CDR3
NA	few	TRBV5-1	TRBJ2-2	TGCGCCAGCAGGCCTTTAATGAGCACCGGGGAGCTGTTTTTT	CASRPLMSTGELFF
NA	NA	TRBV24-1	TRBJ2-5	TGTGCCACCTCGACAGGTAGTCGGTGGGGGAGAACCCAGTACTTC	CATSTGSRWGRTQYF
TRBD1	NA	TRBV13	TRBJ1-4	TGTGCCACCGGGACCGGGACAGAAGAAAAACTGTTTTTT	CATGTGTEEKLFF
NA	NA	TRBV11-2	TRBJ2-2	TGTGCCAGCAGCCAGGGACTCACGAGGACCGGGGAGCTGTTTTTT	CASSQGLTRTGELFF
TRBD2	NA	TRBV15	TRBJ2-7	TGTGCCACCAGCGGAATAGCGGGAGGCCTCGGCGAGCAGTACTTC	CATSGIAGGLGEQYF
TRBD2	once	TRBV2	TRBJ2-7	TGTGCCAGCACTAATCAGCGGGAGGACGAGCAGTACTTC	CASTNQREDEQYF
NA	NA	TRBV18	TRBJ1-5	TGTGCCAGCTCACCCCAAGACACCGGCAATCAGCCCCAGCATTTT	CASSPQDTGNQPQHF
TRBD1	NA	TRBV4-1	TRBJ1-4	TGCGCCAGCAGCCCCGACAGGGTTAATGAAAAACTGTTTTTT	CASSPDRVNEKLFF
NA	once	TRBV15	TRBJ2-7	TGTGCCACCAGCAGAGATAGGTCGTCCGAGCAGTACTTC	CATSRDRSSEQYF
TRBD1	NA	TRBV19	TRBJ2-2	TGTGCCAGTAGCACAGGGGGAGACACCGGGGAGCTGTTTTTT	CASSTGGDTGELFF
TRBD1	NA	TRBV14	TRBJ2-3	TGTGCCAGCAGCCATGTTAGAGGGGGCGAAGATACGCAGTATTTT	CASSHVRGGEDTQYF
NA	NA	TRBV5-1	TRBJ1-6	TGCGCCAGCAGCTTGGACAGCTCCTATAATTCACCCCTCCACTTT	CASSLDSSYNSPLHF
NA	NA	TRBV5-4	TRBJ2-3	TGTGCCAGCAGCCGTGGTGGTAGCGGTGTCACAGATACGCAGTATTTT	CASSRGGSGVTDTQYF
NA	NA	TRBV9	TRBJ2-3	TGTGCCAGCAGCCCGCGGTCCCGCACAGATACGCAGTATTTT	CASSPRSRTDTQYF
TRBD1	NA	TRBV6-4	TRBJ1-1	TGTGCCAGCAGATTGACAGGGAGCAACACTGAAGCTTTCTTT	CASRLTGSNTEAFF
TRBD2	NA	TRBV11-2	TRBJ2-3	TGTGCCAGCAGCTTAGGCCCGGGGGGGCCTTTAATGTGGTATTTT	CASSLGPGGPLMWYF
TRBD1	NA	TRBV2	TRBJ1-4	TGTGCCAGCAGTTCACAGGGGGCAGTTGAAAAACTGTTTTTT	CASSSQGAVEKLFF
TRBD1	many	TRBV2	TRBJ1-6	TGTGCCAGCAGTCGGGACAGGATGGATTCACCCCTCCACTTT	CASSRDRMDSPLHF
TRBD2	once	TRBV9	TRBJ2-3	TGTGCCAGCAGCGTAGCCGGGAGGGATACGCAGTATTTT	CASSVAGRDTQYF
NA	NA	TRBV4-3	TRBJ1-1	TGCGCCAGCAGCCCTGGCGGGATCCAAGCTTTCTTT	CASSPGGIQAFF
NA	NA	TRBV4-3	TRBJ2-7	TGCGCCAGCAGCCCCACCGTCACTAGAACCTACGAGCAGTACTTC	CASSPTVTRTYEQYF
NA	NA	TRBV15	TRBJ2-5	TGTGCCACCAGCAGAGAGGTGGGGTGGCGGGAGACCCAGTACTTC	CATSREVGWRETQYF
TRBD1	NA	TRBV19	TRBJ1-5	TGTGCCAGTACCCCCGCCTACAGGGGGGATCAGCCCCAGCATTTT	CASTPAYRGDQPQHF
NA	NA	TRBV4-3	TRBJ1-4	TGCGCCAGCAGCCAAGTTGGGATCGCGGCAACTAATGAAAAACTGTTTTTT	CASSQVGIAATNEKLFF
NA	NA	TRBV5-1	TRBJ1-1	TGCGCCAGCAGGCAGACAGGTCGCACTGAAGCTTTCTTT	CASRQTGRTEAFF
NA	few	TRBV2	TRBJ1-2	TGTGCCAGCAGTGAAAGGCGGGTGATCAGAAACTATGGCTACACCTTC	CASSERRVIRNYGYTF
TRBD1	NA	TRBV5-4	TRBJ2-1	TGTGCCAGCAGCTACCTCGGGACAGGGTACAATGAGCAGTTCTTC	CASSYLGTGYNEQFF
NA	NA	TRBV5-8	TRBJ1-1	TGTGCCAGCAGCTTGGCGGGGATGAACACTGAAGCTTTCTTT	CASSLAGMNTEAFF
TRBD1	NA	TRBV2	TRBJ1-4	TGTGCCAGCGGACGGACAGGGGGACCTCATGAAAAACTGTTTTTT	CASGRTGGPHEKLFF
NA	NA	TRBV6-5	TRBJ2-4	TGTGCCAGCAGTTACTCGCCGGGATGGGCCAAAAACATTCAGTACTTC	CASSYSPGWAKNIQYF
NA	NA	TRBV30	TRBJ1-3	TGTGCCTGGAGTGTACAACCCGACAGCTCTGGAAACACCATATATTTT	CAWSVQPDSSGNTIYF
NA	NA	TRBV15	TRBJ2-1	TGTGCCACCAGCAGAGAAACAGGGAATGAGCAGTTCTTC	CATSRETGNEQFF
NA	few	TRBV5-1	TRBJ2-4	TGCGCCAGCAGCTCTGCCCCTGGCGGGTTGAAAAACATTCAGTACTTC	CASSSAPGGLKNIQYF
NA	NA	TRBV28	TRBJ1-2	TGTGCCAGCACAGATCCCCTTTATGGCTACACCTTC	CASTDPLYGYTF
TRBD2	NA	TRBV9	TRBJ2-7	TGTGCCAGCAGCCCCTGGACTAGCGGGAGAACCTACGAGCAGTACTTC	CASSPWTSGRTYEQYF
TRBD1	NA	TRBV6-5	TRBJ1-1	TGTGCCAGCAGTTACCACGGACAGGGATTCGCTGAAGCTTTCTTT	CASSYHGQGFAEAFF
NA	NA	TRBV4-3	TRBJ2-1	TGCGCCAGCAGCCAGGTCGGGTCTACAGGGACAAATGAGCAGTTCTTC	CASSQVGSTGTNEQFF
TRBD2	NA	TRBV11-2	TRBJ2-1	TGTGCCAGCAGCTTATGGACCGGGACTAGCGGCTTACTAGACAATGAGCAGTTCTTC	CASSLWTGTSGLLDNEQFF
NA	NA	TRBV24-1	TRBJ2-1	TGTGCCACCAGTGATAGCAGGAGCCCCTACAATGAGCAGTTCTTC	CATSDSRSPYNEQFF
TRBD1	NA	TRBV7-3	TRBJ2-6	TGTGCCAGCAGCTCAGGGGGCGCTGGGGCCAACGTCCTGACTTTC	CASSSGGAGANVLTF
NA	NA	TRBV2	TRBJ2-7	TGTGCCAGCAGCGGCGGCCACCGGGAGCAGTACTTC	CASSGGHREQYF
NA	NA	TRBV5-1	TRBJ2-7	TGCGCCAGCAGGGATGACTCCTACGAGCAGTACTTC	CASRDDSYEQYF
NA	NA	TRBV10-1	TRBJ2-7	TGCGCCAGCAGTGACTCCACAGGAACCGAGCAGTACTTC	CASSDSTGTEQYF
NA	NA	TRBV7-6	TRBJ2-7	TGTGCCAGCAGCTCCTCCCTACGCGGGGCTACCTCCTACGAGCAGTACTTC	CASSSSLRGATSYEQYF
TRBD1	NA	TRBV13	TRBJ2-2	TGTGCCAGCAGCTTCCGGGACAGGAACACCGGGGAGCTGTTTTTT	CASSFRDRNTGELFF
TRBD2	NA	TRBV18	TRBJ2-5	TGTGCCAGCTCACCGCCTAGCGGGAAGAGGGAGACCCAGTACTTC	CASSPPSGKRETQYF
NA	NA	TRBV28	TRBJ2-7	TGTGCCAGCAGTCAAGGACTGCCCTACGAGCAGTACTTC	CASSQGLPYEQYF
TRBD1	NA	TRBV27	TRBJ2-2	TGTGCCAGCAGTCCCGGGACAGACGCGAACACCGGGGAGCTGTTTTTT	CASSPGTDANTGELFF
NA	NA	TRBV30	TRBJ1-3	TGTGCCTGGAGAGCCGCGAGGGGTATTGGAAACACCATATATTTT	CAWRAARGIGNTIYF
NA	NA	TRBV6-5	TRBJ1-1	TGTGCCAGCAGTCTGGGTGGGTCCCCTGAAGCTTTCTTT	CASSLGGSPEAFF
TRBD1	NA	TRBV2	TRBJ2-7	TGTGCCAGCAGTGAACAGGGACAGGGACCTTACGAGCAGTACTTC	CASSEQGQGPYEQYF
NA	NA	TRBV24-1	TRBJ2-7	TGTGCCACCAGTGACCCTCCATGGCTAGCGTCTTACGAGCAGTACTTC	CATSDPPWLASYEQYF
NA	NA	TRBV24-1	TRBJ1-4	TGTGCCACCAGTGACTCTGGAGGGGTTTGGGAAAAACTGTTTTTT	CATSDSGGVWEKLFF
NA	few	TRBV27	TRBJ2-3	TGTGCCAGCAGTTTTGCAGGGGCATCAGATACGCAGTATTTT	CASSFAGASDTQYF
NA	once	TRBV29-1	TRBJ2-2	TGCAGCGTCGTCCGACTAGTCCCCGGGGAGCTGTTTTTT	CSVVRLVPGELFF
NA	NA	TRBV18	TRBJ2-5	TGTGCCAGCTCCCGACAAACCCAAGAGACCCAGTACTTC	CASSRQTQETQYF
NA	NA	TRBV7-7	TRBJ1-1	TGTGCCAGCAGCCCTACAGATTTGAACACTGAAGCTTTCTTT	CASSPTDLNTEAFF
NA	NA	TRBV6-2/TRBV6-3	TRBJ2-7	TGTGCCAGCAGTTTACCCCCACGTCGGCGCTACGAGCAGTACTTC	CASSLPPRRRYEQYF